Each of the 23 T cell receptor beta chains below was sequenced from the same sample in a study of blood T cell repertoires in COVID-19. The assay was immunoSEQ multiplex PCR, and TCRdb's table has in-frame clones only and misses some. Of 150,000 to 200,000 clones in the sample, 89% are singletons; the top ten hold approximately 3%. The sequenced sample was peripheral blood. The receptors stem from a man between 60 and 70 years old with acute or convalescent COVID-19.

The rearrangement joins TRBV7-8 to TRBJ1-4; TRBD1 might be the D (6 bases). The CDR3 has 14 residues. Germline V gene sequence: CDR1 SGHVS, CDR2 FQNEAQ. Between the trimmed V and J ends, which lost 5 bases and 4 bases, there was a span of 11 bases. The CDR3 spells CASSPGQSNEKLFF. The CDR3 DNA follows: TGTGCCAGCAGCCCCGGACAGAGTAATGAAAAACTGTTTTTT. Combining the CDR3 with reference TRBV7-8 and TRBJ1-4 gives the whole variable domain GAGVSQSPRYKVAKRGQDVALRCDPISGHVSLFWYQQALGQGPEFLTYFQNEAQLDKSGLPSDRFFAERPEGSVSTLKIQRTQQEDSAVYLCASSPGQSNEKLFFGSGTQLSVL.

The CDR3 reads CAWGPGTGSEQYF. CDR3 bases: TGTGCCTGGGGTCCCGGGACAGGTTCCGAGCAGTACTTC. The genes are TRBV30 and TRBJ2-7; 8 bases match TRBD1. CDR3 length: 13 amino acids. Germline loops: CDR1 GTSNPN, CDR2 SVGIG (reference sequence). With V trimmed by 5 bases and J by 6 bases, 9 bases remained unmatched.

V usage is TRBV11-2 and J usage is TRBJ2-1; 8 bases line up with TRBD2. This CDR3 spans 17 amino acids. CDR1 and CDR2 (germline): SGHAT, FQNNGV. J lost 3 bases, V lost 6 bases, and 13 bases had no gene match. CDR3 coding DNA: TGTGCCAGCAGTTACGGAAAGGCGGGGGGCAACTACAATGAGCAGTTCTTC. Translation: CASSYGKAGGNYNEQFF.

Written as DNA, the CDR3 is TGTGCCAGTAAACATAGGGGACAGGGGAGTGCGGTGAATCAGCCCCAGCATTTT. Encoded protein: CASKHRGQGSAVNQPQHF. This rearrangement joins TRBV19 to TRBJ1-5, with 10 bases identical to TRBD1. The CDR3 contains 18 residues. With 7 bases clipped from V and 4 bases from J, the junction kept 16 bases outside the gene matches. CDR1 is LNHDA, CDR2 SQIVND, per germline (reference sequence).

The V gene is TRBV2, the J gene TRBJ2-6, with D possibly TRBD1 on 7 matching bases. The germline CDR1 and CDR2 sequences are SNHLY and FYNNEI. The germline V and J ends were trimmed by 2 bases and 0 bases, with 17 bases remaining between them. This CDR3 contains 19 residues. The CDR3 DNA reads as TGTGCCAGCAGTGAACAGGGGTCAGGGGGGAGCTCTGGGGCCAACGTCCTGACTTTC. This translates into CASSEQGSGGSSGANVLTF.

The V gene is TRBV24-1, the J gene TRBJ1-1; maybe TRBD1 (6 bases). V lost 10 bases to trimming and J lost 7 bases, with 15 bases between them. This CDR3 contains 12 residues. Germline values: CDR1 KGHDR, CDR2 SFDVKD. The CDR3 sequence is CATQGTGFEAFF. The CDR3, as DNA: TGTGCCACTCAGGGGACGGGATTTGAAGCTTTCTTT.

The chain couples TRBV5-1 to TRBJ1-1; D perhaps matches TRBD1 (5 bases). The CDR3 length is 12 residues. Germline CDR1 is SGHRS and CDR2 is YFSETQ. V gave up 7 bases and J gave up 3 bases, with 10 bases separating them. The CDR3 loop reads CASGRADTEAFF. As DNA, the CDR3 is TGCGCCAGCGGCAGGGCTGACACTGAAGCTTTCTTT.

This chain joins TRBV30 and TRBJ1-2; D is ambiguous. V dropped 3 bases and J dropped 4 bases, with 9 bases sitting between them. Per the germline V gene, CDR1 is GTSNPN and CDR2 is SVGIG (reference sequence). The length of the CDR3 is 12 residues. CDR3 in amino acids: CAWSAGIYGYTF. Here the CDR3 DNA reads TGTGCCTGGAGCGCCGGGATCTATGGCTACACCTTC.

This clone has just a few counts. The chain uses TRBV24-1 and TRBJ2-5, with 8 nucleotides matching TRBD1. The CDR3 contains 14 residues. CDR1 and CDR2 from the germline V gene are KGHDR and SFDVKD. Germline trimming cut 9 bases from V and 3 bases from J; bases unmatched to any gene: 8. CDR3 amino acids: CATQGTGNKETQYF. The CDR3, as DNA: TGTGCCACCCAAGGGACAGGTAACAAAGAGACCCAGTACTTC.

The genes are TRBV5-1 and TRBJ1-5, with no clear D. The CDR3 runs 15 residues. Trimming shortened V by 5 bases and J by 9 bases, and 21 bases separated the two germline ends. Germline-derived CDR1 and CDR2 are SGHRS and YFSETQ. The CDR3 bases are TGCGCCAGCAGGTGTGTAGAGGTTGAAGGTAGGCCCCAGCATTTT. Translation gives CASRCVEVEGRPQHF.

The chain joins TRBV5-1 to TRBJ2-7; D possibly corresponds to TRBD1 (5 bases). V was pared by 0 bases and J by 0 bases, with 7 bases between. Germline CDR1 and CDR2: SGHRS and YFSETQ. The CDR3 loop spans 14 amino acids. The CDR3 protein is CASSLGGGSYEQYF. Written as DNA, the CDR3 is TGCGCCAGCAGCTTGGGGGGCGGCTCCTACGAGCAGTACTTC.

The chain couples TRBV19 to TRBJ1-2; D is ambiguous. Germline V lookup: CDR1 LNHDA, CDR2 SQIVND (reference sequence). Trimming pared 7 bases from V and 0 bases from J, leaving 24 bases between. CDR3 size: 18 residues. CDR3 protein: CASTPQAVARGANYGYTF. The CDR3, as DNA: TGTGCCAGTACTCCCCAAGCAGTGGCACGGGGAGCTAACTATGGCTACACCTTC.

The gene calls are TRBV6-1 and TRBJ1-6; possibly TRBD1 for D (6 bases). This CDR3 contains 13 residues. Trimming removed 2 bases from V and 8 bases from J, with 7 bases in between. The germline CDR1 and CDR2 sequences are MNHNS and SASEGT. The DNA for the CDR3 is TGTGCCAGCAGTGAAACAGGGTATTCACCCCTCCACTTT. This sequence encodes CASSETGYSPLHF.

The chain employs TRBV15 and TRBJ2-2; either TRBD1 or TRBD2 may fit D (6 bases each). The CDR3 sequence is 14 residues long. Germline-derived CDR1 and CDR2 are LNHNV and YYDKDF (reference sequence). The ends were cut back, 5 bases at V and 9 bases at J, with 16 bases in the middle. The CDR3, as DNA: TGTGCCACCAGCGGAGGGGGAGGAAGAAGGGAGCTGTTTTTT. It is translated as CATSGGGGRRELFF.

CDR3: CASSNSGGNGEKLFF. The DNA of the CDR3 is TGTGCCAGCAGCAATTCTGGGGGGAATGGTGAAAAACTGTTTTTT. The V gene is TRBV9, the J gene TRBJ1-4; D may be TRBD1 (5 bases). The CDR3 runs 15 residues. V lost 4 bases and J lost 7, with 17 bases in between. Looked up from germline, CDR1 is SGDLS and CDR2 is YYNGEE.

This chain uses TRBV5-5 with TRBJ2-7; possibly TRBD2 for D (6 bases). V lost 4 bases, J lost 3 bases, and 17 bases lay in between. Germline V gene sequence: CDR1 SGHKS, CDR2 YYEKEE (reference sequence). This CDR3 has 15 residues. The CDR3 bases are TGTGCCAGCAGCCCGACTAGTTTCTGGGGCTACGAGCAGTACTTC. Translation: CASSPTSFWGYEQYF.

This chain connects TRBV18 to TRBJ1-1, with D uncertain. V lost 2 bases to trimming and J lost 2 bases, with 9 bases between them. CDR3 size: 14 residues. Germline CDR1 is KGHSH and CDR2 is LQKENI. In DNA form, the CDR3 reads TGTGCCAGCTCACCAAGATCGGGAAACACTGAAGCTTTCTTT. It translates to CASSPRSGNTEAFF.

A note on this clone: Germline and junction disagree at one end, which may indicate a read error. This chain links TRBV6-2 or TRBV6-3 with TRBJ1-2; D possibly corresponds to TRBD1 (6 bases). Per germline, CDR1 MNHEY and CDR2 SVGEGT. The CDR3 contains 11 residues. Written as DNA, the CDR3 is TGTGCCAGCAGTGCGCAGGGGACGCTTGGTTTC. This codes for CASSAQGTLGF.

The rearrangement links TRBV12-3 or TRBV12-4 to TRBJ1-1; no clear D. Deletions cut 3 bases from V and 2 bases from J, with 7 bases between. This CDR3 region has 13 residues. CDR3 DNA sequence: TGTGCCAGCAGTTTCTATACTAACACTGAAGCTTTCTTT. This encodes CASSFYTNTEAFF.

The chain links TRBV6-1 to TRBJ1-2; no clear D. Germline V gene data show CDR1 as MNHNS and CDR2 as SASEGT. The CDR3 is made up of 13 amino acids. Trimming shortened V by 3 bases and J by 4 bases, and 9 bases separated the two germline ends. CDR3 region: CASSDGDRYGYTF. DNA for the CDR3: TGTGCCAGCAGTGACGGGGATCGCTATGGCTACACCTTC.

The genes are TRBV5-1 and TRBJ2-6; weak D call: TRBD2 (5 bases). V was clipped by 6 bases and J by 0 bases, with 10 bases between them. Germline V gives CDR1 SGHRS, CDR2 YFSETQ. CDR3 length: 15 amino acids. CDR3 residues: CASMRADSGANVLTF. CDR3 in DNA: TGCGCCAGCATGCGGGCAGACTCTGGGGCCAACGTCCTGACTTTC. The whole variable domain, remainder taken from reference TRBV5-1 and TRBJ2-6, is KAGVTQTPRYLIKTRGQQVTLSCSPISGHRSVSWYQQTPGQGLQFLFEYFSETQRNKGNFPGRFSGRQFSNSRSEMNVSTLELGDSALYLCASMRADSGANVLTFGAGSRLTVL.

The genes are TRBV27 and TRBJ1-5; perhaps TRBD1 as D (5 bases). The CDR3 extends over 16 amino acids. The V end was cut by 4 bases, the J end by 2 bases, with 15 bases between. Germline CDR1 is MNHEY and CDR2 is SMNVEV (reference sequence). The CDR3 DNA follows: TGTGCCAGCAGTTCCGTCAAACCGGGGGGCAATCAGCCCCAGCATTTT. It codes for CASSSVKPGGNQPQHF.

The chain links TRBV7-9 to TRBJ2-1; weak D call: TRBD1 (5 bases). CDR3 size: 13 residues. The V end was cut by 5 bases, the J end by 5 bases, with 10 bases between. CDR1 and CDR2 from the germline V gene are SEHNR and FQNEAQ (reference sequence). The CDR3 spells CASSMDTNNEQFF. CDR3 sequence (DNA): TGTGCCAGCAGCATGGACACGAACAATGAGCAGTTCTTC.